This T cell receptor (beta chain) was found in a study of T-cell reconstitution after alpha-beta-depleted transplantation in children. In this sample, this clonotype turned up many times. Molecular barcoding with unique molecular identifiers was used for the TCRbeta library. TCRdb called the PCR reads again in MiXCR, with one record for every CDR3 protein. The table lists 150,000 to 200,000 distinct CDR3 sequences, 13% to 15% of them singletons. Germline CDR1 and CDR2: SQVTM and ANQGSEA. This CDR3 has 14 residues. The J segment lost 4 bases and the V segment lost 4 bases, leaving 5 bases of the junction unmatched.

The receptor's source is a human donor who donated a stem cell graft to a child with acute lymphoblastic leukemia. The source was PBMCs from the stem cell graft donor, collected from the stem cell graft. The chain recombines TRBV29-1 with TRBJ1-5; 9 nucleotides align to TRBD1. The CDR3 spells CSVARTGENQPQHF. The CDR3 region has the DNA TGCAGCGTTGCCAGGACAGGGGAAAATCAGCCCCAGCATTTT.